Shown below are 27 T cell receptor beta chains from a single sample sequenced in a study of cytomegalovirus exposure and HLA in healthy donors. Clones were read by immunoSEQ multiplex PCR, and TCRdb kept only the in-frame ones, dropping some. Here the sample spans fewer than 200,000 clones, roughly 86% being singletons. Sequencing was performed on PBMCs. All receptors come from a woman between 18 and 29 years old in good health and CMV-seropositive.

This clone was observed once. V usage is TRBV25-1 and J usage is TRBJ1-1, with TRBD1 as a possible D gene (5 bases). The CDR3 covers 13 residues. Germline assignment: CDR1 MGHDK and CDR2 SYGVNS. Trimming stripped 2 bases from V and 11 bases from J, with 15 bases between. The CDR3 DNA is TGTGCCAGCAGTGAAGTCGGGGGGGGTGAGGCTTTCTTT. Translation gives CASSEVGGGEAFF.

The V call is TRBV19, the J call TRBJ2-1; a weak D match, TRBD1 (6 bases). With 5 bases removed from V and 3 bases from J, the gap between germline ends came to 14 bases. The CDR3 has 15 amino acids. CDR1 and CDR2 (germline): LNHDA, SQIVND (reference sequence). DNA for the CDR3: TGTGCCAGTAGTCGACTACAGGGCTACTACAATGAGCAGTTCTTC. This encodes CASSRLQGYYNEQFF.

The chain is built from TRBV11-2 and TRBJ1-5; D call uncertain. V was trimmed by 5 bases and J by 2 bases, leaving 10 bases between them. CDR3 length: 14 residues. Germline loops: CDR1 SGHAT, CDR2 FQNNGV. CDR3 region: CASSEYGGNQPQHF. The CDR3 nucleotides read TGTGCCAGCAGCGAATACGGGGGCAATCAGCCCCAGCATTTT.

This clone was detected a few times. The chain joins TRBV20-1 to TRBJ2-7; 7 bases match TRBD1. CDR1 and CDR2 (germline): DFQATT, SNEGSKA (reference sequence). The CDR3 has 11 residues. The V segment lost 7 bases and the J segment 5 bases; nucleotides outside the gene matches: 5. CDR3 amino acids: CSVGRGHEQYF. The CDR3 DNA follows: TGCAGTGTCGGAAGGGGGCACGAGCAGTACTTC.

CDR3 DNA: TGCGCCAGCAGCTTGGGACAGCAAGAGACCCAGTACTTC. As protein: CASSLGQQETQYF. The chain is built from TRBV5-1 and TRBJ2-5; D possibly corresponds to TRBD1 (5 bases). The CDR3 spans 13 residues. CDR1 and CDR2 (germline): SGHRS, YFSETQ. V was pared by 0 bases and J by 2 bases, with 5 bases between.

This chain uses TRBV18 with TRBJ2-5, with a tentative D call TRBD1 (5 bases). With 3 bases removed from V and 4 bases from J, the gap between germline ends came to 12 bases. CDR1 is KGHSH and CDR2 is LQKENI in the germline V gene. The CDR3 runs to 14 residues. This chain's CDR3 is CASSPAGSRETQYF. CDR3 nucleotides: TGTGCCAGCTCACCTGCAGGGTCGAGAGAGACCCAGTACTTC.

V is TRBV19 and J is TRBJ2-1; maybe TRBD2 (6 bases). V lost 7 bases and J 4 bases, leaving 20 bases between the germline ends. In germline, CDR1 is LNHDA, CDR2 SQIVND (reference sequence). CDR3 size: 16 residues. The CDR3 DNA reads TGTGCCAGTAACCCAGTCCGGATCGGGGGTTACAATGAGCAGTTCTTC. Amino acids: CASNPVRIGGYNEQFF.

The rearrangement links TRBV27 to TRBJ2-6; D is uncertain. This CDR3 contains 15 residues. Trimming pared 5 bases from V and 0 bases from J, leaving 8 bases between. CDR1 MNHEY and CDR2 SMNVEV come from the germline V gene (reference sequence). CDR3 region: CASSLRSSGANVLTF. The CDR3 region has the DNA TGTGCCAGCAGTCTACGATCCTCTGGGGCCAACGTCCTGACTTTC. The complete variable domain, with remaining parts taken from reference TRBV27 and TRBJ2-6, reads EAQVTQNPRYLITVTGKKLTVTCSQNMNHEYMSWYRQDPGLGLRQIYYSMNVEVTDKGDVPEGYKVSRKEKRNFPLILESPSPNQTSLYFCASSLRSSGANVLTFGAGSRLTVL.

V is TRBV19 and J is TRBJ1-5, with a possible D match to TRBD1 (5 bases). The germline V gene encodes CDR1 LNHDA and CDR2 SQIVND (reference sequence). The CDR3 loop spans 11 amino acids. Trimming cost V 8 bases and J 6 bases, with 8 bases left between them. CDR3 DNA: TGTGCCAGTGGGGCTATTCAGCCCCAGCATTTT. It translates to CASGAIQPQHF.

This chain uses TRBV25-1 with TRBJ2-1; D unclear. The CDR3 extends over 15 amino acids. Germline CDR1 reads MGHDK; CDR2 reads SYGVNS. V shed 3 bases and J shed 4 bases, with 13 bases lying between them. The CDR3 loop reads CASSDRVALYNEQFF. Written as DNA, the CDR3 is TGTGCCAGCAGTGACCGGGTTGCTCTATACAATGAGCAGTTCTTC.

The CDR3 reads CASSQEGRAYETQYF. DNA of the CDR3: TGCGCCAGCAGCCAAGAGGGCAGGGCTTACGAGACCCAGTACTTC. The chain has TRBV4-1 and TRBJ2-5; D perhaps matches TRBD1 (5 bases). The CDR3 covers 15 residues. V was cut by 0 bases and J by 5 bases, with 13 bases left in between. Germline V CDR1 and CDR2: MGHRA, YSYEKL.

This chain links TRBV9 with TRBJ2-1; TRBD2 agrees at 13 bases. The V segment lost 0 bases and the J segment 4 bases; nucleotides outside the gene matches: 4. This CDR3 spans 17 amino acids. The germline CDR1 and CDR2 sequences are SGDLS and YYNGEE. The CDR3 spells CASSVERGLAGYNEQFF. CDR3 bases: TGTGCCAGCAGCGTAGAGAGGGGACTAGCGGGGTACAATGAGCAGTTCTTC.

CDR3 DNA: TGTGCCTGGACAGTAGGGTCGGGGGGGTACAATGAGCAGTTCTTC. This gives the protein CAWTVGSGGYNEQFF. This chain connects TRBV30 to TRBJ2-1; 8 positions match TRBD2. The CDR3 contains 15 residues. Germline trimming cut 4 bases from V and 4 bases from J; bases unmatched to any gene: 9. Per germline, CDR1 GTSNPN and CDR2 SVGIG (reference sequence). The whole variable domain, remainder taken from reference TRBV30 and TRBJ2-1, is SQTIHQWPATLVQPVGSPLSLECTVEGTSNPNLYWYRQAAGRGLQLLFYSVGIGQISSEVPQNLSASRPQDRQFILSSKKLLLSDSGFYLCAWTVGSGGYNEQFFGPGTRLTVL.

The chain joins TRBV7-6 to TRBJ2-2; TRBD2 agrees at 7 bases. Germline values: CDR1 SGHVS, CDR2 FNYEAQ. Unmatched junction bases numbered 10, after V lost 0 bases and J lost 0 bases. The CDR3 is made up of 19 amino acids. In DNA, the CDR3 is TGTGCCAGCAGCTTAGCGTCTGCGGGGGACCTCCCGAACACCGGGGAGCTGTTTTTT. It specifies CASSLASAGDLPNTGELFF.

This clone was observed a handful of times. The chain joins TRBV30 to TRBJ1-5; the D is unclear. The CDR3 totals 14 residues. Trimming pared 0 bases from V and 6 bases from J, leaving 12 bases between. Germline lookup yields CDR1 GTSNPN and CDR2 SVGIG (reference sequence). DNA of the CDR3: TGTGCCTGGAGTGTACTAGAGTCGAGTCAGCCCCAGCATTTT. Protein: CAWSVLESSQPQHF.

The V and J genes are TRBV6-6 and TRBJ2-7, with 8 bases identical to TRBD1. The germline V gene encodes CDR1 MNHNY and CDR2 SVGAGI (reference sequence). The CDR3 is 14 residues long. V was clipped by 6 bases and J by 2 bases; unmatched bases: 6. CDR3 bases: TGTGCCAGCAGGACTTCGGGACAGGCCTACGAGCAGTACTTC. Its translation: CASRTSGQAYEQYF.

A few counts support this clone. The genes are TRBV7-9 and TRBJ1-2; 8 nucleotides align to TRBD1. The CDR3 contains 13 residues. Germline lookup yields CDR1 SEHNR and CDR2 FQNEAQ (reference sequence). Trimming took 5 bases from V and 3 from J; bases not matched to a gene: 2. The chain's CDR3 is CASSTTGDYGYTF. DNA of the CDR3: TGTGCCAGCAGCACGACAGGGGACTATGGCTACACCTTC.

V is TRBV11-2 and J is TRBJ2-5, with a weak D call TRBD1 (6 bases). CDR3 length: 16 amino acids. V was shortened by 3 bases and J by 2 bases, with 16 bases between the two germline ends. From germline, CDR1 is SGHAT and CDR2 FQNNGV. The DNA for the CDR3 is TGTGCCAGCAGCTTTACCCCGGGACACTTTCAAGAGACCCAGTACTTC. Translation gives CASSFTPGHFQETQYF. Using reference TRBV11-2 and TRBJ2-5 for the parts outside the CDR3, the full variable domain is EAGVAQSPRYKIIEKRQSVAFWCNPISGHATLYWYQQILGQGPKLLIQFQNNGVVDDSQLPKDRFSAERLKGVDSTLKIQPAKLEDSAVYLCASSFTPGHFQETQYFGPGTRLLVL.

The chain is built from TRBV6-5 and TRBJ2-7, with a possible D match to TRBD2 (6 bases). The germline V gene encodes CDR1 MNHEY and CDR2 SVGAGI. The CDR3 has 15 residues. V lost 0 bases, J lost 5 bases, and 14 bases lay in between. Here the CDR3 reads CASSYSTGVYNEQYF. The CDR3 bases are TGTGCCAGCAGTTACTCGACGGGAGTCTATAACGAGCAGTACTTC.

This chain connects TRBV6-1 to TRBJ2-2; no firm D call. The V gene lost 2 bases and the J gene lost 1 base, with 5 bases spanning the gap. The CDR3 loop spans 14 amino acids. In germline, CDR1 is MNHNS, CDR2 SASEGT. The CDR3 DNA reads as TGTGCCAGCAGTGAATGGCTGAACACCGGGGAGCTGTTTTTT. Translated, it gives CASSEWLNTGELFF.

The chain is built from TRBV7-2 and TRBJ1-5, with 7 bases matching TRBD1. The CDR3 contains 14 residues. V shed 6 bases, J shed 7 bases, and the junction held 9 bases outside the gene matches. The germline CDR1 and CDR2 sequences are SGHTA and FQGNSA. CDR3 protein: CASSDRVRGQPQHF. In DNA form, the CDR3 reads TGTGCCAGCAGTGACAGGGTCCGAGGGCAGCCCCAGCATTTT.

This chain connects TRBV5-4 to TRBJ1-2; 8 nucleotides line up with TRBD1. The CDR3 is 14 residues long. Germline V CDR1 and CDR2: SGHNT, YYREEE (reference sequence). Trimming cost V 3 bases and J 5 bases; bases outside gene matches: 6. DNA for the CDR3: TGTGCCAGCAGCTCAGGACAGGGTAGATATGGCTACACCTTC. It specifies CASSSGQGRYGYTF.

This rearrangement joins TRBV23-1 to TRBJ2-4; 9 nucleotides agree with TRBD1. TRBV23-1 is given ORF status, its function remaining uncertain. V dropped 6 bases and J dropped 9; count of bases not matched to a gene: 9. The CDR3 runs to 14 residues. This chain's CDR3 is CASSRDRVIRIQYF. CDR3 nucleotide sequence: TGCGCCAGCAGCCGGGACAGGGTAATCCGCATTCAGTACTTC.

V is TRBV6-1 and J is TRBJ2-3; D is possibly TRBD2 (5 bases). This CDR3 comprises 14 residues. Trimming shortened V by 9 bases and J by 0 bases, and 13 bases separated the two germline ends. Germline V lookup: CDR1 MNHNS, CDR2 SASEGT. The CDR3 region is CASKSGPSTDTQYF. The CDR3 coding sequence is TGTGCCAGTAAAAGCGGTCCTAGCACAGATACGCAGTATTTT.

V and J are TRBV27 and TRBJ2-5; 10 positions agree with TRBD2. V trimming: 3 bases; J trimming: 5 bases; junction bases outside the gene matches: 6. Per the germline V gene, CDR1 is MNHEY and CDR2 is SMNVEV (reference sequence). There are 15 residues in the CDR3. CDR3 amino acids: CASSFEREGGETQYF. The CDR3 DNA follows: TGTGCCAGCAGTTTCGAGCGGGAGGGAGGCGAGACCCAGTACTTC.

This chain links TRBV28 with TRBJ2-5, with a tentative D call TRBD2 (6 bases). Trimming left V 4 bases short and J 8 bases short, with 17 bases between. From germline, CDR1 is MDHEN and CDR2 SYDVKM. This CDR3 comprises 14 residues. This CDR3 reads CASSSMTSAGTQYF. The DNA for the CDR3 is TGTGCCAGCAGTTCGATGACTTCGGCGGGAACCCAGTACTTC. The full variable domain, completed using reference TRBV28 and TRBJ2-5, is DVKVTQSSRYLVKRTGEKVFLECVQDMDHENMFWYRQDPGLGLRLIYFSYDVKMKEKGDIPEGYSVSREKKERFSLILESASTNQTSMYLCASSSMTSAGTQYFGPGTRLLVL.

The chain employs TRBV10-1 and TRBJ2-2; 9 bases fit TRBD2. Germline V CDR1 and CDR2: WNHNN, SYGVQD (reference sequence). J gave up 7 bases and V 4 bases, and 4 bases lay outside the gene matches. The CDR3 length is 14 residues. CDR3 sequence (DNA): TGCGCCAGCAGTGTTAGCGGGAGAGGCGGGGAGCTGTTTTTT. It encodes CASSVSGRGGELFF.